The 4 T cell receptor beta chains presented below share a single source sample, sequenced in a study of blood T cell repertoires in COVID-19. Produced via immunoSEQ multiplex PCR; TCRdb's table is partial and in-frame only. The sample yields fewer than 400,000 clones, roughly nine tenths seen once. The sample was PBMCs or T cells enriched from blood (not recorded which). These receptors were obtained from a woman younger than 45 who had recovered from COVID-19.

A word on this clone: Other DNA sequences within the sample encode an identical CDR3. The CDR3 spells CASSPRTGSQETQYF. For the CDR3, the DNA is TGTGCCAGCTCACCACGGACAGGGAGCCAAGAGACCCAGTACTTC. This sequence joins TRBV18 and TRBJ2-5, with 8 bases fitting TRBD1. Germline loops: CDR1 KGHSH, CDR2 LQKENI. V lost 1 base and J lost 1; bases outside the gene matches: 2. The CDR3 length is 15 residues.

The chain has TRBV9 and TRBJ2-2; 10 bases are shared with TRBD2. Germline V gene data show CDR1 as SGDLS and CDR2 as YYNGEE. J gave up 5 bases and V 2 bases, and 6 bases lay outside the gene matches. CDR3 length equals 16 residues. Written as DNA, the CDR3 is TGTGCCAGCAGCGTCAGTTCGGGACTAGCGACCGGGGAGCTGTTTTTT. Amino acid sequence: CASSVSSGLATGELFF.

The CDR3 spells CASSLWGRGSPSSGNTIYF. The CDR3 nucleotides are TGTGCCAGCAGTTTATGGGGGCGGGGTAGTCCGTCCTCTGGAAACACCATATATTTT. The chain carries TRBV28 and TRBJ1-3, with TRBD1 as a possible D gene (5 bases). Trimming stripped 0 bases from V and 0 bases from J, with 18 bases between. The CDR3 runs to 19 residues. Germline CDR1 reads MDHEN; CDR2 reads SYDVKM.

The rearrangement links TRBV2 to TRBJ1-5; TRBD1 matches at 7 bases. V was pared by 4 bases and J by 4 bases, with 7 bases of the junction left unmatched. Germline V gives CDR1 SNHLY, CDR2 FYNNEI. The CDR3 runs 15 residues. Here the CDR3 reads CASSVEGAGNQPQHF. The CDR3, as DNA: TGTGCCAGCAGTGTGGAGGGGGCGGGTAATCAGCCCCAGCATTTT.